This entry lists 24 T cell receptor beta chains sequenced from one sample in a study of blood T cells in healthy people across ages. For the second PCR, which ran for roughly 6 to 11 cycles, a sample-barcoded 5' primer and a J-beta primer mix were used. TCRdb redid the calling of the 5' RACE reads with MiXCR, one entry per CDR3 protein. The sample gives approximately 1.5 million distinct CDR3 sequences, almost 35% of which show up once; around 11% is in the top ten. Sequencing input: blood. All receptors derive from a woman in her 30s in good health.

The table lists this clonotype with a few counts. The J gene is TRBJ2-7, the V gene TRBV2; no clear D. Trimming stripped 3 bases from V and 2 bases from J, with 8 bases between. The CDR3 has 13 amino acids. Germline V CDR1 and CDR2: SNHLY, FYNNEI. In DNA form, the CDR3 reads TGTGCCAGCAGTGATCTTCGGGCCTACGAGCAGTACTTC. It yields the protein CASSDLRAYEQYF.

The V call is TRBV28, the J call TRBJ2-7; D not resolved. This CDR3 contains 13 residues. Looked up from germline, CDR1 is MDHEN and CDR2 is SYDVKM. V was clipped by 2 bases and J by 7 bases, with 12 bases between them. CDR3 sequence: CASSLPWAGEQYF. In nucleotides, the CDR3 is TGTGCCAGCAGTTTACCCTGGGCTGGGGAGCAGTACTTC. Full variable domain (outside the CDR3, taken from reference TRBV28 and TRBJ2-7): DVKVTQSSRYLVKRTGEKVFLECVQDMDHENMFWYRQDPGLGLRLIYFSYDVKMKEKGDIPEGYSVSREKKERFSLILESASTNQTSMYLCASSLPWAGEQYFGPGTRLTVT.

V is TRBV7-2 and J is TRBJ2-6, with 8 bases matching TRBD2. CDR3 length: 16 residues. Germline V gives CDR1 SGHTA, CDR2 FQGNSA. The junction had 7 bases not matched to a gene; V was cut back by 7 bases and J by 2 bases. CDR3 coding DNA: TGTGCCAGCACCTCCGGGGGGGGCACTGGGGCCAACGTCCTGACTTTC. The encoded protein is CASTSGGGTGANVLTF. The complete variable domain, with remaining parts taken from reference TRBV7-2 and TRBJ2-6, reads GAGVSQSPSNKVTEKGKDVELRCDPISGHTALYWYRQSLGQGLEFLIYFQGNSAPDKSGLPSDRFSAERTGGSVSTLTIQRTQQEDSAVYLCASTSGGGTGANVLTFGAGSRLTVL.

The rearrangement links TRBV9 to TRBJ2-1, with TRBD2 matching over 12 bases. V dropped 5 bases and J dropped 7; count of bases not matched to a gene: 4. The CDR3 runs to 14 residues. Germline V gene lookup returns CDR1 SGDLS and CDR2 YYNGEE. CDR3 loop: CASSASGGGNEQFF. CDR3 DNA: TGTGCCAGCAGTGCTAGCGGGGGGGGGAATGAGCAGTTCTTC. Based on the CDR3 plus reference TRBV9 and TRBJ2-1, the full variable domain is DSGVTQTPKHLITATGQRVTLRCSPRSGDLSVYWYQQSLDQGLQFLIQYYNGEERAKGNILERFSAQQFPDLHSELNLSSLELGDSALYFCASSASGGGNEQFFGPGTRLTVL.

CDR3 DNA sequence: TGCAGTGCTGATCCAATCAGGAGGGGACAGAAAGCCAATCAGCCCCAGCATTTT. As protein: CSADPIRRGQKANQPQHF. This chain connects TRBV20-1 to TRBJ1-5; 7 bases line up with TRBD1. In germline, CDR1 is DFQATT, CDR2 SNEGSKA (reference sequence). The CDR3 consists of 18 residues. Unmatched junction bases numbered 19, after V lost 5 bases and J lost 3 bases.

In this sample, this clonotype turned up once. The CDR3 spells CATSRSARDLIYSNQPQHF. CDR3 DNA: TGTGCCACCAGCAGATCGGCCCGGGACCTAATTTATAGCAATCAGCCCCAGCATTTT. The J gene is TRBJ1-5, the V gene TRBV15, with D possibly being TRBD1 (5 bases). With 2 bases removed from V and 0 bases from J, the gap between germline ends came to 20 bases. The CDR3 is made up of 19 amino acids. In germline, CDR1 is LNHNV, CDR2 YYDKDF (reference sequence). The full variable domain, in which reference TRBV15 and TRBJ1-5 provide the parts outside the CDR3, is DAMVIQNPRYQVTQFGKPVTLSCSQTLNHNVMYWYQQKSSQAPKLLFHYYDKDFNNEADTPDNFQSRRPNTSFCFLDIRSPGLGDTAMYLCATSRSARDLIYSNQPQHFGDGTRLSIL.

There are a few counts of this clonotype. The CDR3 region is CASSPQSDQPYEQYF. The CDR3 DNA reads as TGTGCCAGCAGCCCCCAATCGGACCAGCCCTACGAGCAGTACTTC. The J gene is TRBJ2-7, the V gene TRBV9; D is undetermined. CDR1 is SGDLS, CDR2 YYNGEE, per germline. Trimming took off 4 bases at V and 2 bases at J, with 16 bases between the two ends. The CDR3 runs 15 residues. The complete variable domain, with remaining parts taken from reference TRBV9 and TRBJ2-7, reads DSGVTQTPKHLITATGQRVTLRCSPRSGDLSVYWYQQSLDQGLQFLIQYYNGEERAKGNILERFSAQQFPDLHSELNLSSLELGDSALYFCASSPQSDQPYEQYFGPGTRLTVT.

The sample holds a few counts of this clonotype. This chain joins TRBV20-1 and TRBJ2-1; 9 bases align to TRBD2. CDR3 length equals 14 residues. Germline assignment: CDR1 DFQATT and CDR2 SNEGSKA (reference sequence). Trimming took 5 bases from V and 5 from J; bases not matched to a gene: 7. The CDR3 DNA reads TGCAGTGCTCCCGCGGGGGGGATAAACAATGAGCAGTTCTTC. Translating gives CSAPAGGINNEQFF.

The chain carries TRBV29-1 and TRBJ2-5, with D unclear. Per germline, CDR1 SQVTM and CDR2 ANQGSEA. The CDR3 totals 12 residues. V shed 7 bases and J shed 4 bases, with 13 bases lying between them. The CDR3 sequence is CSGDLTGETQYF. In nucleotides, the CDR3 is TGCAGCGGTGACTTGACGGGAGAGACCCAGTACTTC.

The V gene is TRBV2, the J gene TRBJ2-7; 13 bases are a match to TRBD2. This CDR3 is built from 14 residues. Germline V gene sequence: CDR1 SNHLY, CDR2 FYNNEI. V shed 6 bases, J shed 5 bases, and the junction held 4 bases outside the gene matches. As DNA, the CDR3 is TGTGCCAGCAGAGGGACTAGCGGGGCCCACGAGCAGTACTTC. Protein product: CASRGTSGAHEQYF.

The genes are TRBV12-3 or TRBV12-4 and TRBJ1-1; TRBD1 aligns across 7 bases. V dropped 6 bases and J dropped 2; count of bases not matched to a gene: 6. The CDR3 loop spans 14 amino acids. The CDR3, as DNA: TGTGCCAGCAGAGGGACAGCGATTAACACTGAAGCTTTCTTT. It yields the protein CASRGTAINTEAFF.

This clonotype showed up just a few times. This sequence joins TRBV20-1 and TRBJ2-1; the D is unclear. CDR1 is DFQATT, CDR2 SNEGSKA, per germline (reference sequence). Trimming removed 1 base from V and 9 bases from J, with 10 bases in between. The CDR3 extends over 12 amino acids. The CDR3, as DNA: TGCAGTGCTAGAGTCGAAGGGCTTGAGCAGTTCTTC. Encoded protein: CSARVEGLEQFF.

Points on this clonotype: Since no conserved phenylalanine or tryptophan closes the CDR3, a read error is the likely cause. V is TRBV2 and J is TRBJ1-1; D possibly corresponds to TRBD1 (5 bases). Germline V gene lookup returns CDR1 SNHLY and CDR2 FYNNEI. The CDR3 is made up of 14 amino acids. The V and J ends lost 7 bases and 5 bases respectively, with 17 bases between them. The CDR3 sequence is CASNQQEVGTEAFC. The CDR3 DNA sequence: TGTGCCAGCAACCAACAGGAGGTTGGAACTGAAGCTTTCTGT.

The rearrangement joins TRBV3-1 to TRBJ1-2; weak D call: TRBD1 (6 bases). The CDR3 is made up of 13 amino acids. Germline CDR1 LGHDT, CDR2 YNNKEL (reference sequence). Trimming shortened V by 6 bases and J by 6 bases, and 14 bases separated the two germline ends. The CDR3 spells CASSLRDNDGYTF. The CDR3 DNA reads as TGTGCCAGCAGTCTCCGGGACAACGATGGCTACACCTTC.

This clonotype was detected only a few times. An end of the junction does not agree with germline; a read error may underlie this. V is TRBV6-2 or TRBV6-3 and J is TRBJ1-6; D gene uncertain. The germline V gene encodes CDR1 MNHEY and CDR2 SVGEGT. The CDR3 spans 12 residues. The CDR3 region has the DNA TGTGCCAGCAAGGCGGAGAATTCACCCCCCCACTTT. Its translation is CASKAENSPPHF.

The chain links TRBV5-1 to TRBJ2-1; the D is unclear. This CDR3 is built from 12 residues. Trimming left V 3 bases short and J 7 bases short, with 8 bases between. Germline assignment: CDR1 SGHRS and CDR2 YFSETQ. Written as DNA, the CDR3 is TGCGCCAGCAGCTCCCTGGCGAATGAGCAGTTCTTC. This codes for CASSSLANEQFF.

This clonotype was counted a few times. The CDR3: CASSQDPGDDTYEQYF. In DNA form, the CDR3 reads TGCGCCAGCAGCCAAGATCCCGGAGACGACACCTACGAGCAGTACTTC. This chain joins TRBV4-1 and TRBJ2-7; D gene unclear. Trimming removed 0 bases from V and 2 bases from J, with 14 bases in between. The CDR3 covers 16 residues. The germline V gene has CDR1 MGHRA and CDR2 YSYEKL.

The chain employs TRBV9 and TRBJ2-3; D not resolved. Deletions cut 0 bases from V and 1 base from J, with 9 bases between. Germline values: CDR1 SGDLS, CDR2 YYNGEE. CDR3 length: 15 amino acids. The chain's CDR3 is CASSVEGLGTDTQYF. The DNA of the CDR3 is TGTGCCAGCAGCGTAGAAGGCTTGGGCACAGATACGCAGTATTTT.

Remarks on this clonotype: This sequence may be a read error, since a much larger clone differs from it by one base. The rearrangement uses TRBV15 and TRBJ2-5, with a possible D match to TRBD2 (6 bases). CDR1 is LNHNV, CDR2 YYDKDF, per germline (reference sequence). The CDR3 length is 15 residues. CDR3: CATGRDRTKRETQYF. The CDR3 nucleotides are TGTGCCACCGGCAGAGATCGGACTAAACGCGAGACCCAGTACTTC.

The chain couples TRBV2 to TRBJ2-5, with 9 nucleotides matching TRBD1. Germline CDR1 SNHLY, CDR2 FYNNEI. This CDR3 has 14 residues. The ends lost 4 bases at V and 2 bases at J; junction bases unmatched: 2. The CDR3 loop reads CASSGQGGQETQYF. CDR3 coding DNA: TGTGCCAGCAGTGGACAGGGGGGTCAAGAGACCCAGTACTTC.

Note on this clonotype: An end of the junction differs from the germline gene, which may be a read error. The V and J genes are TRBV5-1 and TRBJ2-7; TRBD2 matches 9 bases. Germline assignment: CDR1 SGHRS and CDR2 YFSETQ. CDR3 length: 15 residues. The CDR3 reads CTSSLDYSGGYEQYF. The CDR3 coding sequence is TGCACCAGCAGCTTGGATTATAGCGGGGGCTACGAGCAGTACTTC.

This clonotype was found once. At one of its ends the junction is not consistent with the germline gene, which may arise from a read error. This sequence joins TRBV5-5 and TRBJ2-6, with TRBD2 identical over 7 bases. CDR1 is SGHKS and CDR2 is YYEKEE in the germline V gene (reference sequence). The CDR3 covers 18 residues. CDR3 bases: TGTGCCAGCAGCTTGGGGCTAGCGGTTCTCTCTGGGGTCAACGTCCTGACTTTC. Its translation is CASSLGLAVLSGVNVLTF.

The rearrangement joins TRBV5-1 to TRBJ2-3; D ambiguous. This CDR3 contains 16 residues. Germline V gene sequence: CDR1 SGHRS, CDR2 YFSETQ. V lost 0 bases and J lost 0, with 11 bases in between. The chain's CDR3 is CASSLEVATSTDTQYF. The CDR3 region has the DNA TGCGCCAGCAGCTTGGAGGTGGCTACTAGCACAGATACGCAGTATTTT.

This clonotype appeared a few times. This chain uses TRBV12-3 or TRBV12-4 with TRBJ2-1; D might be TRBD2 (8 bases). Trimming cost V 7 bases and J 5 bases, with 18 bases left between them. There are 15 residues in the CDR3. CDR3 sequence reads: CASTREGAGNNEQFF. The CDR3 nucleotides are TGTGCCAGCACCCGGGAGGGGGCGGGGAACAATGAGCAGTTCTTC.